This TCR beta chain comes out of a study of radiotherapy plus CTLA-4 blockade in lung cancer. Study details: There were objective responses in 18% of patients, and 31% had disease control.

This table comes from immunoSEQ multiplex PCR, and its TCRdb copy is limited to in-frame clones, with some not included. The sample contains roughly 70,000 clones, around 87% of which appear only once. Regarding this clone: Its cognate antigen is unknown.

Trimming cost V 0 bases and J 5 bases, with 9 bases left between them. This CDR3 has 14 amino acids. In germline, CDR1 is SGHRS, CDR2 YFSETQ. General study results and limits: Early clonal dynamics of blood T cells, together with interferon-beta, were reported as the best response predictor. Researchers report tumor-derived TCR clones expanding in blood after radiotherapy plus ipilimumab.

Those patients who had chemo-refractory metastatic non-small-cell lung cancer were given focal radiation along with CTLA-4 blockade through ipilimumab. This chain connects TRBV5-1 to TRBJ2-4; D gene ambiguous. Sequences were derived from peripheral blood, sampled from a patient treated with radiotherapy plus ipilimumab. The receptor was derived from a human donor with non-small cell lung cancer that progressed on radiotherapy plus ipilimumab. CDR3: CASSLEDRENIQYF. In DNA, the CDR3 is TGCGCCAGCAGCTTGGAAGACCGAGAAAACATTCAGTACTTC.